The TCR beta chain under discussion was sequenced for a study of CD8 T cells in Susac syndrome. The RNA input was about 0.45 to 1 ug, and it was reverse transcribed with random hexamers. MiXCR, applied by TCRdb to the immunoSEQ multiplex PCR reads, yields one record per CDR3 protein. The table records some 26,000 distinct CDR3 sequences, 94% of them present only once. Germline CDR1 and CDR2: MNHNS and SASEGT. This CDR3 has 14 residues. V was shortened by 8 bases and J by 7 bases, with 17 bases between the two germline ends. This sequence was found in a human donor in good health. The specimen sequenced was CD8+ T cells from PBMCs. V usage is TRBV6-1 and J usage is TRBJ2-2, with D tentatively TRBD2 (6 bases). For the CDR3, the DNA is TGTGCCAGCCCTAGGGGCACAGCGGGCGGGGAGCTGTTTTTT. Its translation is CASPRGTAGGELFF.